This T cell receptor (beta chain) was sequenced in a study of OX40 agonist ivuxolimab in advanced cancers. Across the whole study: The patients' treatment was ivuxolimab, an agonistic anti-OX40 (CD134) antibody. Antecedent anti-PD-1, anti-PD-L1 or anti-CTLA-4 therapy was permissible, with under 50% having received some.

V lost 5 bases and J 7 bases, leaving 15 bases between the germline ends. CDR3 length: 13 amino acids. The V gene's germline CDR1 is SGHRS and CDR2 YFSETQ. Broader study findings: CD8+ T cells showed, on average, more clonal expansion than CD4+ cells.

Concerning this clone: The antigen is not known.

Clones were read by immunoSEQ multiplex PCR, and TCRdb kept only the in-frame ones, dropping some. Of some 70,000 clones detected, approximately 90% appear once; the ten largest clones hold 8% to 10%. The gene calls are TRBV5-1 and TRBJ1-1; no definite D call. The source of this sequence is an adult with an advanced solid tumor such as melanoma, head and neck, liver or kidney cancer. Sequencing used CD4+ or CD8+ T cells sorted from blood, obtained in a trial of the OX40 agonist ivuxolimab. The CDR3 coding sequence is TGCGCCAGCAGTCTACCGGGAGGTCATGAAGCTTTCTTT. Translated: CASSLPGGHEAFF. The entire variable domain, with the rest obtained from reference TRBV5-1 and TRBJ1-1, is as follows: KAGVTQTPRYLIKTRGQQVTLSCSPISGHRSVSWYQQTPGQGLQFLFEYFSETQRNKGNFPGRFSGRQFSNSRSEMNVSTLELGDSALYLCASSLPGGHEAFFGQGTRLTVV.